The 8 T cell receptor beta chains presented below share a single source sample, sequenced in a study of T cells in Graves' hyperthyroidism and ophthalmopathy. TCR beta CDR3 region amplification was performed from RNA transcripts. The primer set for the first-round RT-PCR of the TCR CDR3 was HTBI. TCRdb re-called the multiplex PCR reads through MiXCR, storing one row per CDR3 protein. The table records about 480,000 distinct CDR3 sequences, over 13% of them present only once. Sample: blood. The receptor source for this set is a woman younger than 35 with Graves' hyperthyroidism.

This clonotype has at least ten counts. One junction end does not reproduce the germline sequence, and a read error may be involved. This chain connects TRBV18 to TRBJ2-7, with D possibly matching TRBD2 (5 bases). Germline assignment: CDR1 KGHSH and CDR2 LQKENI. The CDR3 spans 14 residues. CDR3: CASSPPGYPYEQYF. The CDR3 DNA sequence: TGTGCCAGCTCTCCACCGGGATACCCCTACGAGCAGTACTTC.

This clonotype was counted many times. The V and J genes are TRBV2 and TRBJ1-1; D is unclear. This CDR3 contains 16 residues. Germline V gene lookup returns CDR1 SNHLY and CDR2 FYNNEI. Trimming removed 1 base at V and 0 bases at J, with 12 bases between. CDR3 loop: CASSEGDNFMNTEAFF. The CDR3 DNA is TGTGCCAGCAGTGAAGGGGATAACTTTATGAACACTGAAGCTTTCTTT.

The rearrangement joins TRBV20-1 to TRBJ2-7; unclear D gene. The CDR3 length is 13 residues. Between the trimmed V and J ends, which lost 6 bases and 0 bases, there was a span of 12 bases. The V gene's germline CDR1 is DFQATT and CDR2 SNEGSKA (reference sequence). The CDR3 is CSARLIASYEQYF. In DNA, the CDR3 is TGCAGTGCCCGACTCATCGCCTCCTACGAGCAGTACTTC.

In this sample, this clonotype turned up many times. V is TRBV29-1 and J is TRBJ2-5, with TRBD1 as a possible D gene (5 bases). Per the germline V gene, CDR1 is SQVTM and CDR2 is ANQGSEA. The CDR3 has 12 amino acids. V was pared by 8 bases and J by 5 bases, with 15 bases between. The CDR3: CSPVARAETQYF. CDR3 DNA sequence: TGCAGCCCCGTGGCCAGGGCCGAGACCCAGTACTTC. The full variable domain, its missing parts supplied by reference TRBV29-1 and TRBJ2-5, is SAVISQKPSRDICQRGTSLTIQCQVDSQVTMMFWYRQQPGQSLTLIATANQGSEATYESGFVIDKFPISRPNLTFSTLTVSNMSPEDSSIYLCSPVARAETQYFGPGTRLLVL.

This clonotype was picked up many times. V and J are TRBV5-1 and TRBJ2-3; D possibly uses TRBD1 or TRBD2 (5 bases each). The CDR3 runs 14 residues. Trimming removed 4 bases at V and 6 bases at J, with 15 bases between. Germline V gene sequence: CDR1 SGHRS, CDR2 YFSETQ. This CDR3 reads CASSPGTRGDTQYF. CDR3 nucleotide sequence: TGCGCCAGCAGCCCTGGGACGCGCGGGGATACGCAGTATTTT.

This clonotype was detected many times. The J gene is TRBJ2-6, the V gene TRBV10-3, with 8 positions matching TRBD2. The germline V gene has CDR1 ENHRY and CDR2 SYGVKD. The CDR3 has 17 residues. Unmatched junction bases numbered 9, after V lost 3 bases and J lost 5 bases. The CDR3 is CAISEASGPPRANVLTF. The CDR3 DNA reads as TGTGCCATCAGTGAAGCTAGCGGGCCCCCTAGGGCCAACGTCCTGACTTTC.

This rearrangement joins TRBV7-2 to TRBJ1-2; D might be TRBD1 (6 bases). Per the germline V gene, CDR1 is SGHTA and CDR2 is FQGNSA. This CDR3 is built from 16 residues. Deletions cut 1 base from V and 4 bases from J, with 16 bases between. The CDR3 here is CASSLVVDRGPYGYTF. In nucleotides, the CDR3 is TGTGCCAGCAGCTTAGTGGTAGATCGGGGGCCCTATGGCTACACCTTC.

The rearrangement joins TRBV11-3 to TRBJ2-7; 9 nucleotides line up with TRBD2. The CDR3 loop spans 18 amino acids. With V trimmed by 2 bases and J by 2 bases, 13 bases remained unmatched. From germline, CDR1 is SGHNT and CDR2 YENEEA. CDR3 in amino acids: CASSLRSGGRETPYEQYF. The DNA for the CDR3 is TGTGCCAGCAGCTTAAGATCCGGCGGGAGGGAAACCCCCTACGAGCAGTACTTC.